This TCR beta chain comes out of a study of response to subunit inactivated influenza vaccine. Findings and caveats of the study: Authors proposed each seasonal influenza vaccination draws in few new T cells.

This clonotype has only a few counts. Its antigen is undetermined. TCRdb re-derived calls from the RT-PCR reads in MiXCR, one entry per CDR3 protein. The sample holds approximately 500,000 distinct CDR3 sequences; over 10% are singletons and the top ten take roughly 14%. CDR1 DFQATT and CDR2 SNEGSKA come from the germline V gene (reference sequence). The CDR3 extends over 15 amino acids. V gave up 3 bases and J gave up 6 bases; unmatched junction bases: 11. J is TRBJ2-1 and V is TRBV20-1; 7 nucleotides match TRBD2. The sequencing used PBMCs from blood, collected about 6 weeks after vaccination. The clonotype was recovered from a man between 50 and 59 years old who received an inactivated influenza vaccine. The CDR3 reads CSARPGTISRNEQFF. As DNA, the CDR3 is TGCAGTGCTAGGCCCGGGACTATTAGCCGCAATGAGCAGTTCTTC.